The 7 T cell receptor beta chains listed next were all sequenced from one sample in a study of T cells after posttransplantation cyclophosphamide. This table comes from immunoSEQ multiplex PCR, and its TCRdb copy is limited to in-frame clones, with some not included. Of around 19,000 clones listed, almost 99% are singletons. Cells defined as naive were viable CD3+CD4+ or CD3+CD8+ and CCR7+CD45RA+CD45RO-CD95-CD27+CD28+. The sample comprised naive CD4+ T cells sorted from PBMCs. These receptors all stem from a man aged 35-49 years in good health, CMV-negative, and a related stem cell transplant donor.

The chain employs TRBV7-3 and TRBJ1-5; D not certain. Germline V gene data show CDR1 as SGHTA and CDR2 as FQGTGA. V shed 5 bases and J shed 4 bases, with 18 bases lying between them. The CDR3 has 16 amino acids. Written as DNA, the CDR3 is TGTGCCAGCAGCCCCGACCACGGTGAGGTAAATCAGCCCCAGCATTTT. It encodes CASSPDHGEVNQPQHF.

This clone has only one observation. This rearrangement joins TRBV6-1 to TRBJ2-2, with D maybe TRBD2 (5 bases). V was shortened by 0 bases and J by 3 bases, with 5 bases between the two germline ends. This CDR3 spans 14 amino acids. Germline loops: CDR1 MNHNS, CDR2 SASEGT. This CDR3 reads CASSEAGDTGELFF. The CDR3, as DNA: TGTGCCAGCAGTGAAGCGGGAGACACCGGGGAGCTGTTTTTT.

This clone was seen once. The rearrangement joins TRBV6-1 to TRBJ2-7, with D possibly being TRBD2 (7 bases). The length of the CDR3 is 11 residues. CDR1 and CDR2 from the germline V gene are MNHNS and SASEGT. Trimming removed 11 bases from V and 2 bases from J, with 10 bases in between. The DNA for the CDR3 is TGTGCCGAGGGGGGGCCCTACGAGCAGTACTTC. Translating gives CAEGGPYEQYF.

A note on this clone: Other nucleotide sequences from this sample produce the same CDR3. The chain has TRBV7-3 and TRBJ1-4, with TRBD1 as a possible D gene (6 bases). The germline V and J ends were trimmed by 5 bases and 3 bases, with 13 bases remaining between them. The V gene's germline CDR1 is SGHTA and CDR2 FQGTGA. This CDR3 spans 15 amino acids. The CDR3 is CASSPTGPANEKLFF. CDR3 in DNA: TGTGCCAGCAGCCCGACAGGCCCGGCTAATGAAAAACTGTTTTTT.

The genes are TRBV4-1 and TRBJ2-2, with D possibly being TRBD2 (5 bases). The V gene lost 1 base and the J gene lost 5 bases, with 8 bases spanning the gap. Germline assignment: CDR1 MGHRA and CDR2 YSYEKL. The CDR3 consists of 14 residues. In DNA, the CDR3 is TGCGCCAGCAGCCAAGTTGGAGGAACCGGGGAGCTGTTTTTT. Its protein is CASSQVGGTGELFF.

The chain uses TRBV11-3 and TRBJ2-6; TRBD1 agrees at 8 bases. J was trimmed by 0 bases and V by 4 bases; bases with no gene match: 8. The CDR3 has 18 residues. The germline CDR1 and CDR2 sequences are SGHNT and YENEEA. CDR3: CASSSKTGEVSGANVLTF. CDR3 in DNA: TGTGCCAGCAGCTCAAAGACAGGGGAGGTCTCTGGGGCCAACGTCCTGACTTTC. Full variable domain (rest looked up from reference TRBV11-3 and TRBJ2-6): EAGVVQSPRYKIIEKKQPVAFWCNPISGHNTLYWYLQNLGQGPELLIRYENEEAVDDSQLPKDRFSAERLKGVDSTLKIQPAELGDSAVYLCASSSKTGEVSGANVLTFGAGSRLTVL.

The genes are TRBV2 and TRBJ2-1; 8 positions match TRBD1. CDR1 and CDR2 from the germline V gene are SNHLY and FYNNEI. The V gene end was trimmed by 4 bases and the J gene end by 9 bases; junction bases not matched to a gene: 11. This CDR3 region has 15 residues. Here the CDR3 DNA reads TGTGCCAGCAGTGTTCAGGGGGCAAGGGACAGTGAGCAGTTCTTC. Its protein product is CASSVQGARDSEQFF.